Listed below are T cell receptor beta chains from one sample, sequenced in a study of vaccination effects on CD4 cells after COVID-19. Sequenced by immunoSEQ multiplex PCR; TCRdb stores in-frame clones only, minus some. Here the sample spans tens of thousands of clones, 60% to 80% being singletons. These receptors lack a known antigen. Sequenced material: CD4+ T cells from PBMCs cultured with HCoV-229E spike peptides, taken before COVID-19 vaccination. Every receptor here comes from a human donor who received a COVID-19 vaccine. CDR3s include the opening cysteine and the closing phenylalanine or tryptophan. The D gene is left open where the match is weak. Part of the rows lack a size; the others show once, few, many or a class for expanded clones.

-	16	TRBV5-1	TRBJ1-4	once	CASSLGQGNANEKLFF	TGCGCCAGCAGCTTGGGCCAGGGAAATGCTAATGAAAAACTGTTTTTT
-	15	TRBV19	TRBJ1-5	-	CASTGGGAYNQPQHF	TGTGCCAGTACAGGTGGAGGGGCATACAATCAGCCCCAGCATTTT
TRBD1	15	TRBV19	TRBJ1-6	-	CASCPRTGGNSPLHF	TGTGCCAGTTGTCCCCGGACAGGGGGAAATTCACCCCTCCACTTT
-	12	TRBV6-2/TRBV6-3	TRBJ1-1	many	CASSYQGIEAFF	TGTGCCAGCAGTTACCAGGGGATTGAAGCTTTCTTT
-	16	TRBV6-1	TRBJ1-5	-	CASSEGGGRSNQPQHF	TGTGCCAGCAGTGAAGGGGGAGGGCGTAGCAATCAGCCCCAGCATTTT
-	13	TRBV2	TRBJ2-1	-	CASRPGLSNEQFF	TGTGCCAGCAGACCGGGACTGAGCAATGAGCAGTTCTTC
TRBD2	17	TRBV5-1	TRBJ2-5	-	CASSSMQLLAAQETQYF	TGCGCCAGCAGCTCCATGCAACTACTAGCGGCCCAAGAGACCCAGTACTTC
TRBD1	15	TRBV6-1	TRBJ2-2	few	CASSLRDRYTGELFF	TGTGCCAGCAGCCTCAGGGACAGATACACCGGGGAGCTGTTTTTT
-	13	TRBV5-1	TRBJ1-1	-	CASSLAGRSEAFF	TGCGCCAGCAGCCTCGCGGGCCGTAGTGAAGCTTTCTTT
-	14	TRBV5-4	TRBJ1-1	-	CASSLVPGSTEAFF	TGTGCCAGCAGCTTGGTTCCGGGCTCGACTGAAGCTTTCTTT
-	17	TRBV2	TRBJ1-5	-	CASSEPPDRFGNQPQHF	TGTGCCAGCAGTGAGCCCCCTGACAGATTTGGAAATCAGCCCCAGCATTTT
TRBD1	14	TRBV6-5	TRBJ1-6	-	CASSYTSGGSPLHF	TGTGCCAGCAGTTACACGTCAGGGGGATCACCCCTCCACTTT
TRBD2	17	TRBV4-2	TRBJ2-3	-	CASSPRSMGLRGDTQYF	TGTGCCAGCAGCCCCCGAAGCATGGGACTAAGGGGAGATACGCAGTATTTT
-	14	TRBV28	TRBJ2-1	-	CASSLFAVVNEQFF	TGTGCCAGCAGTTTGTTCGCGGTGGTGAATGAGCAGTTCTTC
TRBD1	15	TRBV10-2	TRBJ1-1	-	CASTFGTGRGTEAFF	TGCGCCAGCACCTTCGGGACAGGGCGGGGAACTGAAGCTTTCTTT
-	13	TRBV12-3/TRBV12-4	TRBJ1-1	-	CASSPREGGEAFF	TGTGCCAGCAGTCCAAGGGAAGGCGGTGAAGCTTTCTTT
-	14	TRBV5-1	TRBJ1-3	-	CASSLTSSGNTIYF	TGCGCCAGCAGCCTGACGAGCTCTGGAAACACCATATATTTT
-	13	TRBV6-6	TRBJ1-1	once	CASKTTTHTEAFF	TGTGCCAGCAAGACTACTACCCACACTGAAGCTTTCTTT
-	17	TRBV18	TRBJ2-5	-	CASSPSSWGYLGETQYF	TGTGCCAGCTCACCTAGCAGTTGGGGCTATCTTGGAGAGACCCAGTACTTC
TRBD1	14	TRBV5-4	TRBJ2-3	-	CASSRGQGTDTQYF	TGTGCCAGCAGCCGGGGACAGGGAACAGATACGCAGTATTTT
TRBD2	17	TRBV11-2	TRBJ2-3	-	CASSLGAASGGTDTQYF	TGTGCCAGCAGCTTAGGGGCGGCTAGCGGGGGCACAGATACGCAGTATTTT
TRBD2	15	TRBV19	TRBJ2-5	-	CASALQASGGGAQYF	TGTGCCAGTGCCCTTCAGGCTAGCGGGGGAGGGGCCCAGTACTTC
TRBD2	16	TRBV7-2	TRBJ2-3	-	CASSRERRGGPDTQYF	TGTGCCAGCAGCCGGGAGAGGCGGGGGGGCCCAGATACGCAGTATTTT
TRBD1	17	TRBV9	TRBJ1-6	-	CASSTGGAGSYNSPLHF	TGTGCCAGCAGCACAGGGGGCGCGGGGTCCTATAATTCACCCCTCCACTTT
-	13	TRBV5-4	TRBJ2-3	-	CASSLLATDTQYF	TGTGCCAGCAGCTTGTTAGCTACAGATACGCAGTATTTT
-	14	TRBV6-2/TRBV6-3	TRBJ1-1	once	CASSFRAPSTEAFF	TGTGCCAGCAGTTTCAGGGCCCCGAGCACTGAAGCTTTCTTT
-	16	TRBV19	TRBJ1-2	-	CASSPSGERLGYGYTF	TGTGCCAGTAGTCCCTCGGGGGAAAGGCTTGGGTATGGCTACACCTTC
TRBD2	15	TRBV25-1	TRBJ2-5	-	CASSDPGGAGETQYF	TGTGCCAGCAGTGATCCGGGAGGGGCGGGGGAGACCCAGTACTTC
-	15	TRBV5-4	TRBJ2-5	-	CASSLGGASQETQYF	TGTGCCAGCAGCTTGGGGGGGGCGAGCCAAGAGACCCAGTACTTC
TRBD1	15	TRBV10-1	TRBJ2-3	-	CASSGYGTGTDTQYF	TGCGCCAGCAGCGGATACGGGACAGGGACAGATACGCAGTATTTT
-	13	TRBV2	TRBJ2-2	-	CASSGWNTGELFF	TGTGCCAGCAGTGGATGGAACACCGGGGAGCTGTTTTTT
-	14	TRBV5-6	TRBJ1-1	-	CASSVRATNTEAFF	TGTGCCAGCAGCGTCCGGGCCACGAACACTGAAGCTTTCTTT
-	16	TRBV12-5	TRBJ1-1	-	CASGPPGGLMNTEAFF	TGTGCTAGTGGTCCCCCCGGTGGACTGATGAACACTGAAGCTTTCTTT
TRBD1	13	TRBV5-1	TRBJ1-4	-	CASSSRDREKLFF	TGCGCCAGCAGTTCCCGGGACAGGGAAAAACTGTTTTTT
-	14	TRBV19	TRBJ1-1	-	CASTAGLVNTEAFF	TGTGCCAGTACGGCAGGACTAGTGAACACTGAAGCTTTCTTT
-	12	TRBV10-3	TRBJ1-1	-	CAISDLGTEAFF	TGTGCCATCAGTGACTTAGGTACTGAAGCTTTCTTT
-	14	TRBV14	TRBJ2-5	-	CASSQDRVQETQYF	TGTGCCAGCAGCCAAGACAGGGTACAAGAGACCCAGTACTTC
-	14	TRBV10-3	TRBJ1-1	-	CAPTRVVKDTEAFF	TGTGCCCCTACAAGGGTGGTAAAGGACACTGAAGCTTTCTTT
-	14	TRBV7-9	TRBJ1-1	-	CASSAGGVGTEAFF	TGTGCCAGCAGCGCGGGGGGTGTCGGCACTGAAGCTTTCTTT
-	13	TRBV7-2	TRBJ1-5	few	CASSFDPLQPQHF	TGTGCCAGCAGCTTCGACCCTTTACAGCCCCAGCATTTT
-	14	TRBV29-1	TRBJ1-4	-	CSVTGGNGNEKLFF	TGCAGCGTTACAGGCGGGAATGGTAATGAAAAACTGTTTTTT
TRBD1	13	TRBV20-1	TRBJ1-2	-	CSASDRTGLGYTF	TGCAGTGCTAGTGATCGGACAGGGCTTGGCTACACCTTC
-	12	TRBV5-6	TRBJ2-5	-	CASSLAPETQYF	TGTGCCAGCAGCTTGGCTCCCGAGACCCAGTACTTC
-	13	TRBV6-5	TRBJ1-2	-	CASSYDGGYGYTF	TGTGCCAGCAGTTACGACGGGGGCTATGGCTACACCTTC
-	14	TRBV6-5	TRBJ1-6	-	CASSSKVWNSPLHF	TGTGCCAGCAGTTCGAAGGTTTGGAATTCACCCCTCCACTTT
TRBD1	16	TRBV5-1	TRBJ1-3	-	CASSLAQGPPGNTIYF	TGCGCCAGCAGCTTGGCACAGGGGCCACCTGGAAACACCATATATTTT
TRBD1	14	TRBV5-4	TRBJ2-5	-	CASSFGTAQETQYF	TGTGCCAGCAGCTTCGGGACAGCCCAAGAGACCCAGTACTTC
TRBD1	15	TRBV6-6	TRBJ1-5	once	CASSQRQGSNQPQHF	TGTGCCAGCAGTCAGCGACAGGGAAGCAATCAGCCCCAGCATTTT
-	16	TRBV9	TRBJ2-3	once	CASRVGNGPGTDTQYF	TGTGCCAGCCGCGTAGGCAACGGGCCGGGCACAGATACGCAGTATTTT
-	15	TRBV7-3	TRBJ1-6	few	CASSLGTLGNSPLHF	TGTGCCAGCAGCTTAGGAACATTGGGGAATTCACCCCTCCACTTT
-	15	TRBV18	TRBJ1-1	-	CASSPHPGQYAEAFF	TGTGCCAGCTCACCCCACCCAGGGCAGTATGCTGAAGCTTTCTTT
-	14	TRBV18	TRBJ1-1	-	CASSPNYMNTEAFF	TGTGCCAGCTCACCAAACTACATGAACACTGAAGCTTTCTTT
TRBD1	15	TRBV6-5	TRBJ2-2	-	CASRGQETNTGELFF	TGTGCCAGCAGGGGACAGGAGACGAACACCGGGGAGCTGTTTTTT